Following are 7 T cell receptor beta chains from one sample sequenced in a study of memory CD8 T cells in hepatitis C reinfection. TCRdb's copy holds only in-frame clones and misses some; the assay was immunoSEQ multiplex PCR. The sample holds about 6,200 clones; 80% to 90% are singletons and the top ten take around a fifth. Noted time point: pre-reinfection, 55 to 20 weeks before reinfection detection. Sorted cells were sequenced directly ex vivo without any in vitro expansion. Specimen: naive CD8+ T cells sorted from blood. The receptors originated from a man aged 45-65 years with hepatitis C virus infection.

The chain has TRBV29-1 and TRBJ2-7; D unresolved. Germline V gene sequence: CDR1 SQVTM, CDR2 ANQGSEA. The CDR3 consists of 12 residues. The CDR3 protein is CSVSDNSYEQYF. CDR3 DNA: TGCAGTGTTTCTGACAACTCCTACGAGCAGTACTTC.

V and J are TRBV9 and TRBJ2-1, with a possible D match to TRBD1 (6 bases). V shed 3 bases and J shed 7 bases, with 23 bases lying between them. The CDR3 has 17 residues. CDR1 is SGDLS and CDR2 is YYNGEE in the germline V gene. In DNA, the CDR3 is TGTGCCAGCAGCGCAAGGGACATTTCTCCCCTCGGGAATGAGCAGTTCTTC. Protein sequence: CASSARDISPLGNEQFF. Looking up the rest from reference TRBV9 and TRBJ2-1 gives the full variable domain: DSGVTQTPKHLITATGQRVTLRCSPRSGDLSVYWYQQSLDQGLQFLIQYYNGEERAKGNILERFSAQQFPDLHSELNLSSLELGDSALYFCASSARDISPLGNEQFFGPGTRLTVL.

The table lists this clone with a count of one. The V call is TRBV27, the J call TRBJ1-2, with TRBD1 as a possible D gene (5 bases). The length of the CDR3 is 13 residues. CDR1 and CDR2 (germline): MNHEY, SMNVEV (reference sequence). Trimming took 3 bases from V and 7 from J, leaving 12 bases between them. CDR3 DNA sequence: TGTGCCAGCAGTTTGACAGTCGAGTCTGGCTACACCTTC. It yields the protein CASSLTVESGYTF.

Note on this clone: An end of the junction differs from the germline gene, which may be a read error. The CDR3 DNA reads as TGTGCCAGCAGCACAACAGGGGTCTCCTATAATGAGCAGTTCTTC. Translated, it gives CASSTTGVSYNEQFF. The chain links TRBV13 to TRBJ2-1; 7 bases fit TRBD1. Looked up from germline, CDR1 is PRHDT and CDR2 is FYEKMQ (reference sequence). The CDR3 is 15 residues long.

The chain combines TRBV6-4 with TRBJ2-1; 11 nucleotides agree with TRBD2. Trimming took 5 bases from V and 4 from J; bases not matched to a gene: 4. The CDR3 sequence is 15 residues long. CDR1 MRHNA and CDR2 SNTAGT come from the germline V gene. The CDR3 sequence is CASSPLAGEYNEQFF. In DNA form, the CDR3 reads TGTGCCAGCAGTCCACTAGCGGGAGAATACAATGAGCAGTTCTTC.

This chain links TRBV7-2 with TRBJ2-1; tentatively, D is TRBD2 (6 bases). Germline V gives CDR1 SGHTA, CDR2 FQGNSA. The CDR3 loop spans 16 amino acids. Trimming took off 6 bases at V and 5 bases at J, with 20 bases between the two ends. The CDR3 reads CASSHPIADHHNEQFF. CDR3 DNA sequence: TGTGCCAGCAGTCATCCGATAGCGGATCACCACAATGAGCAGTTCTTC.

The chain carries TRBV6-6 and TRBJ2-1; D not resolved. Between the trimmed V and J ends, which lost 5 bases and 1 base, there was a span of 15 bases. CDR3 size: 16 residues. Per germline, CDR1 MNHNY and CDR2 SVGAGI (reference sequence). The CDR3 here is CASSGSGESSYNEQFF. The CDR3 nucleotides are TGTGCCAGCAGTGGCTCAGGCGAATCTTCCTACAATGAGCAGTTCTTC.